The source of this T cell receptor (beta chain) is a study of T cells in Graves' hyperthyroidism and ophthalmopathy (dated by TCRdb to the late 2010s). At the level of the whole study: Peripheral blood samples were taken at initial diagnosis, before any treatment was given. To identify distinguishing TCR V-J signatures, a discovery cohort of about 95 patients was used, comprising under 45 with Graves' ophthalmopathy and 57 with stable Graves' hyperthyroidism. An independent validation cohort of under 20 hyperthyroidism patients and more than 15 patients who later progressed to ophthalmopathy tested prospective prediction of ophthalmopathy. The approximately 98 discovery patients were randomly divided into training and test sets at a 7:3 ratio. The study also compared thyroid tissue and blood T-cell repertoires from more than five Graves' hyperthyroidism patients. Once sampling was done, hyperthyroidism patients were given methimazole at a starting dose of 30 mg daily, whereas ophthalmopathy patients were given high-dose intravenous methylprednisolone. According to the paper, TCR Vbeta CDR3 sequencing was carried out on about 140 peripheral blood samples, which came from around 43 ophthalmopathy, about 75 hyperthyroidism and approximately 17 progressor patients. What the research found in general, with its limitations: A 13 V-J signature model separated ophthalmopathy from stable hyperthyroidism, with nearly 90% sensitivity and 81.08% specificity in cross-validation and 80%/75% in testing. Most expanded thyroid clonotypes (frequency above 0.001) were also detected in blood, a finding suggesting that blood repertoires may reflect thyroid immune responses. In validation, the model predicted progression to ophthalmopathy a median of roughly 6.1 months before onset, with 65% to 71% sensitivity and more than 72% specificity. No statistical method was used to fix the sample size in advance, and group allocation was not hidden from the investigators.

Graves' hyperthyroidism was defined as stable when no progression to ophthalmopathy occurred over 18 months of follow-up. Hyperthyroidism patients were aged 18 to 65 years and newly diagnosed, with disease duration of less than 2 months. Any patient with an uncontrolled infection, another autoimmune disease, pregnancy or lactation was excluded. Diagnoses were based on clinical symptoms, serum thyroxine and TRAb, thyroid ultrasound and orbital computed tomography. PBMCs were isolated from about 10 ml of fresh peripheral blood by Ficoll-Paque density gradient centrifugation. Total RNA was extracted using Trizol reagent, and RNA quality was assessed on an Agilent 2100 Bioanalyzer. The TCR beta CDR3 regions were amplified from the RNA transcripts. The TCR CDR3 was subjected to a first round of RT-PCR using the HTBI primer set and the Qiagen OneStep RT-PCR kit. The libraries were constructed in a second round of multiplex PCR and then size-selected and purified. Libraries were sequenced paired-end with 100 bp reads on an Illumina HiSeq2000. Per the authors' processing: Raw data were processed with SOAPnuke, discarding reads with adapters, uncalled bases, mean Phred below 15, or no exact constant-primer or identifier match. COPE v1.2.5 was used to merge the high-quality paired reads, and each unique nucleotide sequence was defined as a clonotype. MiTCR v1.1 was used to align clonotypes to the IMGT TRBV, TRBD and TRBJ reference segments. The analysis included only V-J combinations with a frequency above 0.0001, which together covered around 99% of the repertoires. The TCS score was defined as F50 (clonal expansion) divided by E x V (chaos), with BLOSUM62-based TCRdist calculated between CDR3 peptides within each V-J. Welch's t-statistics and random forest reduced roughly 540 V-J features to some 14, which were used in a naive Bayes classifier (R e1071). TCRdb applied fastp at Q25 and MiXCR to the public reads, then kept only in-frame beta chains. CDR3 protein duplicates are merged, each entry listing the most common genes and DNA. The V and J calls reflect TCRdb's pipeline rather than the authors' work. This sample has under 350,000 distinct CDR3 sequences in its table, and roughly an eighth of those were observed once. The ten biggest clones cover roughly 7.7% of the sample.

V drops 4 bases and J drops 0 bases, leaving 12 bases in between. For CDR1 and CDR2, the germline V gene (reference sequence) lists DFQATT and SNEGSKA. The CDR3, from cysteine to phenylalanine, totals 14 residues. Left in the record is the CDR3 DNA by itself, 42 bases read in frame from the first base. On this clonotype: The antigen it recognizes is unknown. No per-base quality is available; no much larger clone lies one base away.

Sequences were obtained from blood. This TCR was sampled from a woman in her thirties or forties with Graves' hyperthyroidism. The chain is assembled from TRBV20-1 and TRBJ1-1, and possibly TRBD1, on 5 matching bases. The nucleotide sequence is TGCAGTGCTAAAGTCCGGGGGTTGAACACTGAAGCTTTCTTT. The encoded protein is CSAKVRGLNTEAFF.